This TCR beta chain comes out of a study of blood T cell repertoires in COVID-19. Study in general: Samples of COVID-19 (acute and convalescent) were obtained from the United States, Italy and Spain.

Authors' data handling: Counts of nucleated cells, estimated from reference gene primer amplification, were obtained. Measured with immunoSEQ multiplex PCR; TCRdb has only the in-frame clones, and not every one. The DNA was the basis for D and trimming; V, J and clone size are from that table. The data show some 58,000 clones, 86% seen once. The length of the CDR3 is 14 residues. V dropped 10 bases and J dropped 10; count of bases not matched to a gene: 16. CDR1 is SNHLY, CDR2 FYNNEI, per germline. The clonotype originates from a man aged 35 to 55 with acute or convalescent COVID-19. Sequenced: peripheral blood. The V and J genes are TRBV2 and TRBJ1-2, with TRBD1 matching over 9 bases. The CDR3 region has the DNA TGTGCCACTTTTCCGGGACAGGGCGACCCTTCCTACACCTTC. Amino acid sequence: CATFPGQGDPSYTF.